This passage covers 5 T cell receptor beta chains from one sample sequenced in a study of tumor-infiltrating lymphocytes in primary liver carcinoma (dated by TCRdb to between 2016 and 2019). Blood RNA was extracted from unsorted whole blood with TRIzol reagent; germline DNA came from the DNeasy Blood & Tissue kit. Reads for this sample came from an Illumina HiSeq 2500. A constant-region primer and ProtoScript II reverse transcriptase were used to reverse-transcribe TCRbeta-specific cDNA from around 530 ng total RNA. TCRbeta libraries were built with three nested multiplex PCR rounds, a slightly modified ARM-PCR procedure. Multiplex TRBV1-TRBV30 forward primers and a Cbeta reverse primer were used in the first two PCR rounds, each of which was run for around 10 cycles. The public reads were quality trimmed at Q25 with fastp and then assembled into clones with MiXCR by TCRdb, keeping productive beta chains. Every CDR3 protein is listed once, alongside the most common genes and DNA of its rows. The sample table records 300,000 to 350,000 distinct CDR3 sequences; almost 65% of these occur just once. Of the sample, about 6.5% falls within the top ten clones.

The material sequenced was peripheral blood. The source is a man aged 35 to 55 with primary liver carcinoma and hepatitis B virus infection.

This clonotype was seen ten or more times. The V and J genes are TRBV6-5 and TRBJ2-7; possibly TRBD2 for D (6 bases). The CDR3 loop spans 15 amino acids. Trimming removed 3 bases from V and 0 bases from J, with 12 bases in between. Per the germline V gene, CDR1 is MNHEY and CDR2 is SVGAGI. In DNA form, the CDR3 reads TGTGCCAGCAGTTATGGAGGGAGTGTCTCCTACGAGCAGTACTTC. Translating it yields CASSYGGSVSYEQYF.

Only one count was recorded for this clonotype. An end of the junction differs from the germline gene, which may be a read error. This chain joins TRBV11-2 and TRBJ2-7; weak D call: TRBD1 (5 bases). CDR3 length: 14 amino acids. Looked up from germline, CDR1 is SGHAT and CDR2 is FQNNGV. CDR3 nucleotides: TGTGCCAGCAGCTTAGCGTGTATCCAGGGATGGCAGTGCTTC. Residues: CASSLACIQGWQCF. The whole variable domain, filled in from reference TRBV11-2 and TRBJ2-7, reads EAGVAQSPRYKIIEKRQSVAFWCNPISGHATLYWYQQILGQGPKLLIQFQNNGVVDDSQLPKDRFSAERLKGVDSTLKIQPAKLEDSAVYLCASSLACIQGWQCFGPGTRLTVT.

This chain links TRBV12-3 or TRBV12-4 with TRBJ2-2; 8 bases are shared with TRBD2. V was clipped by 7 bases and J by 3 bases; unmatched bases: 13. This CDR3 region has 17 residues. In DNA, the CDR3 is TGTGCCAGCAAGCCCCTAGCGGGCGGGTTCGACACCGGGGAGCTGTTTTTT. It specifies CASKPLAGGFDTGELFF.

To note about this clonotype: A read error is possible here, since a much larger clone lies one base away. The rearrangement links TRBV25-1 to TRBJ1-6; D is possibly TRBD1 (5 bases). V dropped 1 base and J dropped 11 bases, with 9 bases sitting between them. The CDR3 extends over 13 amino acids. Germline V gives CDR1 MGHDK, CDR2 SYGVNS. In DNA form, the CDR3 reads TGTGCCAGCAGTGAATCTAGGGGTCCACCCCTCCACTTT. Protein: CASSESRGPPLHF.

Note on this clonotype: Because the CDR3 is missing its conserved closing phenylalanine or tryptophan, this is likely a read error. The chain has TRBV11-2 and TRBJ2-1; 9 bases map to TRBD2. CDR1 is SGHAT, CDR2 FQNNGV, per germline. This CDR3 spans 15 amino acids. The CDR3: CASGPGTSNYDEQFV. The CDR3 DNA reads as TGTGCCAGCGGCCCCGGGACTAGCAACTACGATGAGCAGTTCGTC.